What follows is one TCR beta chain and its context. Its antigen is still unknown. The source of the sample is a study of PD-L1 blockade in urothelial cancer. At the level of the study: Men with urothelial cancer arising in the bladder made up about 90% of the roughly 30 patients. Between 0 and 3 prior chemotherapy regimens had been given to patients. Blood analysis was done at 3 weeks (second dose) and 6 weeks after treatment began. Study outcomes and limitations: It was durable-benefit patients whose tumor-associated blood clones expanded more at 3 weeks.

The germline V gene has CDR1 SNHLY and CDR2 FYNNEI. This CDR3 contains 13 residues. Trimming took 8 bases from V and 4 from J; bases not matched to a gene: 8. The time point denotes: pretreatment peripheral blood. TCRdb's copy holds only in-frame clones and misses some; the assay was immunoSEQ multiplex PCR. In the table there are 45,000 to 60,000 clones, 85% of which are singletons. The receptor was derived from a man aged 70-80 years with urothelial cancer. The material sequenced was PBMCs, taken around atezolizumab (anti-PD-L1) treatment. The chain carries TRBV2 and TRBJ2-7; 7 bases match TRBD1. Written as DNA, the CDR3 is TGTGCCAGCGGAAGACAGGGTCCTTACGAGCAGTACTTC. Translating it yields CASGRQGPYEQYF.